Each of the 31 T cell receptor beta chains below was sequenced from the same sample in a study of blood T cells in healthy people across ages. A second PCR, run for about 6 to 12 cycles, used a sample-barcoded 5' primer plus a J-beta primer mix. TCRdb re-analysed the 5' RACE reads in MiXCR, keeping a single row per CDR3 protein. Among fewer than 800,000 distinct CDR3 sequences listed, 32% were seen once. The sequenced sample was blood. The source of these receptors is a woman older than 75 in good health.

V gene TRBV7-2 combines with J gene TRBJ1-2; TRBD1 matches at 9 bases. From germline, CDR1 is SGHTA and CDR2 FQGNSA. Losses at the gene ends were 6 bases for V and 0 bases for J; bases not matched to a gene: 8. The CDR3 runs 16 residues. The CDR3, as DNA: TGTGCCAGCAGTCGCTCCGGGACAGGGTCTAACTATGGCTACACCTTC. Translation gives CASSRSGTGSNYGYTF.

This clonotype occurred many times. DNA for the CDR3: TGCGCCAGCAGCTTGGTAGGGAACCGGTACAATGAGCAGTTCTTC. The encoded protein is CASSLVGNRYNEQFF. The rearrangement joins TRBV5-1 to TRBJ2-1; D gene ambiguous. V was clipped by 0 bases and J by 4 bases, with 11 bases between them. The CDR3 spans 15 residues. Germline CDR1 SGHRS, CDR2 YFSETQ.

The rearrangement links TRBV4-2 to TRBJ2-3; 7 positions match TRBD2. The CDR3 runs 13 residues. CDR1 and CDR2 (germline): LGHNA, YNFKEQ. V shed 8 bases and J 4 bases; nucleotides not matched to a gene: 6. The CDR3 bases are TGTGCCAGCTCCGTCGGGAGGCCAGATACGCAGTATTTT. It specifies CASSVGRPDTQYF.

The chain is built from TRBV5-1 and TRBJ2-7, with 11 bases fitting TRBD2. Germline lookup yields CDR1 SGHRS and CDR2 YFSETQ. This CDR3 region has 15 residues. V was pared by 5 bases and J by 7 bases, with 11 bases of the junction left unmatched. The CDR3 loop reads CASRKTRLAGIEQYF. DNA for the CDR3: TGCGCCAGCAGGAAGACCAGACTAGCGGGGATTGAGCAGTACTTC.

This clonotype has at least ten counts. The genes are TRBV3-1 and TRBJ2-5, with TRBD1 as a possible D gene (6 bases). CDR1 is LGHDT, CDR2 YNNKEL, per germline (reference sequence). Trimming removed 3 bases at V and 4 bases at J, with 12 bases between. The CDR3 contains 14 residues. The DNA for the CDR3 is TGTGCCAGCAGCCAGGCCGGACAGTCAGAGACCCAGTACTTC. It translates to CASSQAGQSETQYF.

For this clonotype: This may be a read error: a much more frequent sequence differs by one nucleotide. This chain links TRBV7-2 with TRBJ2-1; D tentatively fits TRBD1 or TRBD2 (5 bases each). The CDR3 has 13 residues. With 5 bases removed from V and 9 bases from J, the gap between germline ends came to 14 bases. The germline CDR1 and CDR2 sequences are SGHTA and FQGNSA. This CDR3 is CASSLRPGREQFF. In DNA, the CDR3 is TGTGCCAGCAGCCTCCGACCGGGGCGTGAGCAGTTCTTC.

This clonotype was counted a few times. A much larger clone sits a single nucleotide away, making a read error possible. This chain links TRBV6-5 with TRBJ1-4; D possibly corresponds to TRBD1 (5 bases). Per the germline V gene, CDR1 is MNHEY and CDR2 is SVGAGI. The CDR3 spans 17 residues. In DNA form, the CDR3 reads TGTGCCAGCAGTTACTCGAACAGGCCCTCAACTAATGAAAAACGGTTTTTT. This codes for CASSYSNRPSTNEKRFF.

J is TRBJ1-5 and V is TRBV7-8; maybe TRBD1 (6 bases). Trimming cost V 1 base and J 9 bases, with 13 bases left between them. Germline CDR1 reads SGHVS; CDR2 reads FQNEAQ. The CDR3 consists of 14 residues. The CDR3 loop reads CASSLDGSGAPQHF. Written as DNA, the CDR3 is TGTGCCAGCAGCTTAGATGGCTCAGGGGCGCCCCAGCATTTT.

This clonotype was seen only a few times. A read error may explain this, as a much larger clone is one base away. This chain joins TRBV5-1 and TRBJ2-3; no clear D gene. Germline CDR1 and CDR2: SGHRS and YFSETQ. The CDR3 runs 15 residues. Between the trimmed V and J ends, which lost 7 bases and 4 bases, there was a span of 19 bases. The CDR3 protein is CASGPSRLGADTQYF. In DNA, the CDR3 is TGCGCCAGCGGCCCCTCACGACTCGGCGCAGATACGCAGTATTTT.

The sample holds many counts of this clonotype. The chain couples TRBV5-1 to TRBJ2-5; TRBD2 aligns across 8 bases. V gave up 4 bases and J gave up 5 bases; unmatched junction bases: 7. The CDR3 length is 14 residues. CDR1 and CDR2 (germline): SGHRS, YFSETQ. Here the CDR3 reads CASSPGGAVETQYF. CDR3 DNA: TGCGCCAGCAGCCCGGGAGGGGCAGTGGAGACCCAGTACTTC.

This clonotype was observed at least ten times. The rearrangement joins TRBV6-6 to TRBJ2-7, with TRBD1 matching over 7 bases. CDR1 is MNHNY and CDR2 is SVGAGI in the germline V gene (reference sequence). The CDR3 consists of 13 residues. The ends lost 6 bases at V and 3 bases at J; junction bases unmatched: 5. The CDR3 region is CASSPGTDYEQYF. CDR3 DNA sequence: TGTGCCAGCAGCCCCGGGACAGACTACGAGCAGTACTTC.

Comment on this clonotype: A much larger clone differs from this one at a single base, so this may be a read error. The V call is TRBV11-1, the J call TRBJ2-5; 10 positions agree with TRBD2. The germline CDR1 and CDR2 sequences are SGHAT and FQDESV (reference sequence). This CDR3 is built from 16 residues. In DNA form, the CDR3 reads TGTGTCAGCAGCCTTCAGAAGCGGGGGGGTCTGGAGACCCAGTACTTC. Residues: CVSSLQKRGGLETQYF.

This clonotype was seen at least ten times. V and J are TRBV11-2 and TRBJ2-3; TRBD1 matches at 12 bases. Trimming removed 3 bases from V and 4 bases from J; junction bases left unmatched: 5. The CDR3 covers 16 residues. Germline V gives CDR1 SGHAT, CDR2 FQNNGV. The CDR3, as DNA: TGTGCCAGCAGCTTGACCGGGACAGGGGGCTCAGATACGCAGTATTTT. Amino acids: CASSLTGTGGSDTQYF. The full variable domain, with the rest looked up from reference TRBV11-2 and TRBJ2-3, is EAGVAQSPRYKIIEKRQSVAFWCNPISGHATLYWYQQILGQGPKLLIQFQNNGVVDDSQLPKDRFSAERLKGVDSTLKIQPAKLEDSAVYLCASSLTGTGGSDTQYFGPGTRLTVL.

The rearrangement uses TRBV28 and TRBJ2-7, with TRBD1 as a possible D gene (5 bases). V lost 5 bases, J lost 3 bases, and 17 bases lay in between. In germline, CDR1 is MDHEN, CDR2 SYDVKM. This CDR3 is 15 amino acids long. The CDR3 loop reads CASSRTGNSYYEQYF. The CDR3 region has the DNA TGTGCCAGCAGTCGTACAGGTAATTCCTACTACGAGCAGTACTTC.

The chain links TRBV30 to TRBJ1-5; no clear D. Germline-derived CDR1 and CDR2 are GTSNPN and SVGIG (reference sequence). V was clipped by 0 bases and J by 2 bases, with 11 bases between them. This CDR3 comprises 15 residues. CDR3 sequence: CAWSVSGRRNQPQHF. The CDR3 nucleotides are TGTGCCTGGAGTGTATCCGGACGACGCAATCAGCCCCAGCATTTT. Filled out from reference TRBV30 and TRBJ1-5, the complete variable domain reads SQTIHQWPATLVQPVGSPLSLECTVEGTSNPNLYWYRQAAGRGLQLLFYSVGIGQISSEVPQNLSASRPQDRQFILSSKKLLLSDSGFYLCAWSVSGRRNQPQHFGDGTRLSIL.

The rearrangement links TRBV12-3 or TRBV12-4 to TRBJ2-6, with TRBD2 as a possible D gene (6 bases). This CDR3 has 15 residues. The V and J ends lost 5 bases and 2 bases respectively, with 10 bases between them. The CDR3: CASSLREAGANVLTF. The CDR3 DNA follows: TGTGCCAGCAGTCTTAGGGAGGCTGGGGCCAACGTCCTGACTTTC.

This clonotype was counted ten times or more. This chain links TRBV13 with TRBJ2-7; D gene ambiguous. This CDR3 region has 14 residues. CDR1 and CDR2 (germline): PRHDT, FYEKMQ (reference sequence). V lost 0 bases and J 6 bases, leaving 12 bases between the germline ends. The CDR3 sequence is CASSLGRTSFEQYF. The CDR3 region has the DNA TGTGCCAGCAGCTTAGGTAGGACGAGTTTCGAGCAGTACTTC.

This clonotype was seen a handful of times. The rearrangement uses TRBV27 and TRBJ1-5, with TRBD1 matching over 12 bases. Trimming cost V 3 bases and J 6 bases; bases outside gene matches: 9. Germline-derived CDR1 and CDR2 are MNHEY and SMNVEV (reference sequence). This CDR3 comprises 17 residues. The CDR3 coding sequence is TGTGCCAGCAGTTTTCTCACGGGGACAGGGGGCATTCAGCCCCAGCATTTT. This sequence encodes CASSFLTGTGGIQPQHF.

The table lists this clonotype with many counts. V is TRBV25-1 and J is TRBJ2-7; 14 nucleotides match TRBD2. V trimming: 6 bases; J trimming: 6 bases; junction bases outside the gene matches: 7. The CDR3 is 15 amino acids. The germline V gene encodes CDR1 MGHDK and CDR2 SYGVNS. The CDR3 DNA reads TGTGCCAGCAGGAGGGGACTAGCGGGGGAGGGCGAGCAGTACTTC. Translated: CASRRGLAGEGEQYF.

The genes are TRBV7-8 and TRBJ1-5; D remains unclear. The CDR3 spans 16 residues. The ends were cut back, 1 base at V and 0 bases at J, with 10 bases in the middle. CDR1 SGHVS and CDR2 FQNEAQ come from the germline V gene. The CDR3 nucleotides read TGTGCCAGCAGCTTAGGACGGGGTTATAGCAATCAGCCCCAGCATTTT. It is translated as CASSLGRGYSNQPQHF.

This clonotype was recorded at least ten times. This rearrangement joins TRBV19 to TRBJ2-7; D is possibly TRBD2 (5 bases). Germline values: CDR1 LNHDA, CDR2 SQIVND (reference sequence). V was clipped by 6 bases and J by 5 bases, with 17 bases between them. The CDR3 loop spans 14 amino acids. CDR3 bases: TGTGCCAGTAGGACGGGATGGTTAACGGACGAGCAGTACTTC. Its protein product is CASRTGWLTDEQYF.

This clonotype was observed a handful of times. This clone may be a read error of a much larger clone one base away. The chain links TRBV7-3 to TRBJ2-7; 9 positions match TRBD1. V shed 7 bases, J shed 7 bases, and the junction held 14 bases outside the gene matches. This CDR3 spans 15 amino acids. CDR1 and CDR2 (germline): SGHTA, FQGTGA. DNA for the CDR3: TGTGCCAGCAAAAGGGACAGGGAGTCCTACAATGAGCAGTACTTC. This codes for CASKRDRESYNEQYF. The entire variable domain, with the rest obtained from reference TRBV7-3 and TRBJ2-7, is as follows: GAGVSQTPSNKVTEKGKYVELRCDPISGHTALYWYRQSLGQGPEFLIYFQGTGAADDSGLPNDRFFAVRPEGSVSTLKIQRTERGDSAVYLCASKRDRESYNEQYFGPGTRLTVT.

This clonotype was seen ten or more times. The rearrangement links TRBV10-3 to TRBJ2-7; D is possibly TRBD1 (6 bases). The germline V and J ends were trimmed by 8 bases and 4 bases, with 21 bases remaining between them. The CDR3 totals 15 residues. The germline V gene has CDR1 ENHRY and CDR2 SYGVKD. DNA of the CDR3: TGTGCCATCGGAGGACAGCCGAACCTCTTTTACGAGCAGTACTTC. This translates into CAIGGQPNLFYEQYF.

The chain joins TRBV20-1 to TRBJ2-1, with 7 bases that match TRBD1. V was clipped by 3 bases and J by 6 bases; unmatched bases: 14. Germline values: CDR1 DFQATT, CDR2 SNEGSKA (reference sequence). CDR3 length equals 16 residues. CDR3 sequence reads: CSASKGDRLFPNEQFF. The CDR3 nucleotides are TGCAGTGCTAGTAAGGGGGACAGATTGTTTCCCAATGAGCAGTTCTTC.

This clonotype was seen a handful of times. This chain uses TRBV14 with TRBJ2-3; D could derive from TRBD1 or TRBD2 (5 bases each). Germline-derived CDR1 and CDR2 are SGHDN and FVKESK. The length of the CDR3 is 14 residues. The V end lost 4 bases, the J end lost 4 bases, and 12 bases lay between the germline ends. CDR3 DNA: TGTGCCAGCAGCCCCTGGACGGGGCCAGATACGCAGTATTTT. Its protein product is CASSPWTGPDTQYF.

In this sample, this clonotype turned up many times. The chain joins TRBV7-2 to TRBJ2-7, with 11 bases that match TRBD2. The CDR3 runs to 15 residues. Losses at the gene ends were 4 bases for V and 3 bases for J; bases not matched to a gene: 5. Per germline, CDR1 SGHTA and CDR2 FQGNSA. For the CDR3, the DNA is TGTGCCAGCAGCTATTTAGCGGGGGGGAACTACGAGCAGTACTTC. It is translated as CASSYLAGGNYEQYF.

In this sample, this clonotype turned up a few times. V gene TRBV20-1 combines with J gene TRBJ1-1, with TRBD1 matching 12 bases. The germline V gene has CDR1 DFQATT and CDR2 SNEGSKA (reference sequence). CDR3 size: 16 residues. V trimming: 2 bases; J trimming: 1 base; junction bases outside the gene matches: 5. The CDR3 nucleotides read TGCAGTGCTAGAACCGGGACAGGGGGCCGGAACACTGAAGCTTTCTTT. As protein: CSARTGTGGRNTEAFF.

CDR3: CASSPLGGVDYGYTF. Here the CDR3 DNA reads TGTGCCAGCTCACCATTAGGAGGGGTTGACTATGGCTACACCTTC. V gene TRBV18 combines with J gene TRBJ1-2; possibly TRBD1 for D (5 bases). V was clipped by 2 bases and J by 3 bases, with 13 bases between them. There are 15 residues in the CDR3. Germline CDR1 KGHSH, CDR2 LQKENI.

This clonotype was detected ten times or more. V usage is TRBV6-1 and J usage is TRBJ2-1; D not certain. V lost 1 base, J lost 5 bases, and 9 bases lay in between. The CDR3 contains 14 residues. CDR1 is MNHNS and CDR2 is SASEGT in the germline V gene. CDR3 sequence (DNA): TGTGCCAGCAGTGAAGTGGGCAATAACAATGAGCAGTTCTTC. This codes for CASSEVGNNNEQFF.

This rearrangement joins TRBV5-1 to TRBJ2-7; weak D call: TRBD2 (6 bases). This CDR3 is 16 amino acids long. V was cut by 0 bases and J by 7 bases, with 20 bases left in between. CDR1 SGHRS and CDR2 YFSETQ come from the germline V gene. The CDR3: CASSLVWGERGNEQYF. The DNA of the CDR3 is TGCGCCAGCAGCTTGGTCTGGGGGGAAAGAGGCAATGAGCAGTACTTC.

At least ten counts were recorded for this clonotype. The V call is TRBV3-1, the J call TRBJ2-1; no firm D call. There are 12 residues in the CDR3. Trimming shortened V by 0 bases and J by 12 bases, and 9 bases separated the two germline ends. Germline-derived CDR1 and CDR2 are LGHDT and YNNKEL (reference sequence). CDR3 DNA: TGTGCCAGCAGCCAAGATCCTTCAAGGCAGTTCTTC. This gives the protein CASSQDPSRQFF.